What follows are 22 T cell receptor beta chains derived from one specimen sequenced in a study of blood T cells in healthy people across ages. Combining a sample-barcoded 5' primer with a J-beta primer mix, a second PCR ran for 7 to 11 cycles. TCRdb recomputed calls from the 5' RACE reads with MiXCR, one row per CDR3 protein. The table shows 600,000 to 850,000 distinct CDR3 sequences, with approximately 25% occurring only once. Another study also made use of these data, one on T cells of mothers and their children.

The specimen was blood. The origin of the receptors is a boy younger than 18 in good health.

The gene calls are TRBV4-3 and TRBJ1-2; the match to TRBD1 covers 7 bases. Germline assignment: CDR1 LGHNA and CDR2 YSLEER. This CDR3 has 12 residues. J gave up 10 bases and V 3 bases, and 5 bases lay outside the gene matches. The CDR3, as DNA: TGCGCCAGCAGCCACTCTACAGGGGACTACACCTTC. It is translated as CASSHSTGDYTF.

The rearrangement links TRBV28 to TRBJ2-4; no reliable D call. Germline V lookup: CDR1 MDHEN, CDR2 SYDVKM. The CDR3 length is 14 residues. Trimming left V 7 bases short and J 5 bases short, with 15 bases between. CDR3 sequence reads: CASKEVHGQNIQYF. CDR3 DNA sequence: TGTGCCAGCAAAGAAGTACACGGGCAAAACATTCAGTACTTC. The full variable domain, rest sourced from reference TRBV28 and TRBJ2-4, is DVKVTQSSRYLVKRTGEKVFLECVQDMDHENMFWYRQDPGLGLRLIYFSYDVKMKEKGDIPEGYSVSREKKERFSLILESASTNQTSMYLCASKEVHGQNIQYFGAGTRLSVL.

The chain couples TRBV4-1 to TRBJ1-1; no definite D call. The V and J ends lost 0 bases and 4 bases respectively, with 9 bases between them. The CDR3 has 14 amino acids. Germline V lookup: CDR1 MGHRA, CDR2 YSYEKL. The CDR3 here is CASSQDQKGTEAFF. For the CDR3, the DNA is TGCGCCAGCAGCCAAGATCAGAAAGGCACTGAAGCTTTCTTT.

The chain joins TRBV11-3 to TRBJ1-2; 12 positions agree with TRBD1. The CDR3 length is 15 residues. Germline assignment: CDR1 SGHNT and CDR2 YENEEA. Trimming removed 5 bases from V and 8 bases from J; junction bases left unmatched: 9. This CDR3 reads CASSPRRDRGQGYTF. In DNA form, the CDR3 reads TGTGCCAGCAGCCCCCGCCGGGACAGGGGGCAAGGCTACACCTTC.

In this sample, this clonotype turned up a few times. The gene calls are TRBV7-2 and TRBJ1-2; D remains unclear. Trimming left V 5 bases short and J 3 bases short, with 19 bases between. Germline-derived CDR1 and CDR2 are SGHTA and FQGNSA. The CDR3 extends over 16 amino acids. The CDR3 sequence is CASSVDPTVTDYGYTF. The CDR3 nucleotides read TGTGCCAGCAGCGTAGATCCGACGGTTACGGACTATGGCTACACCTTC. Filled out from reference TRBV7-2 and TRBJ1-2, the complete variable domain reads GAGVSQSPSNKVTEKGKDVELRCDPISGHTALYWYRQSLGQGLEFLIYFQGNSAPDKSGLPSDRFSAERTGGSVSTLTIQRTQQEDSAVYLCASSVDPTVTDYGYTFGSGTRLTVV.

This clonotype was counted between two and nine times. The V gene is TRBV6-5, the J gene TRBJ2-3, with a weak D call TRBD1 (5 bases). The CDR3 is made up of 12 amino acids. CDR1 is MNHEY and CDR2 is SVGAGI in the germline V gene. V was trimmed by 6 bases and J by 3 bases, leaving 7 bases between them. The CDR3 region is CASRQGTDTQYF. The CDR3 DNA is TGTGCCAGCAGGCAGGGAACAGATACGCAGTATTTT.

The rearrangement links TRBV7-9 to TRBJ1-1; D is perhaps TRBD1 (5 bases). CDR3 length equals 15 residues. Trimming took off 1 base at V and 3 bases at J, with 12 bases between the two ends. The V gene's germline CDR1 is SEHNR and CDR2 FQNEAQ (reference sequence). The CDR3 sequence is CASSLVGGTHTEAFF. Written as DNA, the CDR3 is TGTGCCAGCAGCTTAGTGGGGGGGACCCACACTGAAGCTTTCTTT.

This clonotype showed up just a few times. The chain's CDR3 is CASSYTSGGDYEQYF. In DNA form, the CDR3 reads TGTGCCAGCAGTTACACTAGCGGGGGGGACTACGAGCAGTACTTC. The chain combines TRBV6-2 or TRBV6-3 with TRBJ2-7; TRBD2 agrees at 13 bases. The germline V gene encodes CDR1 MNHEY and CDR2 SVGEGT. J gave up 3 bases and V 2 bases, and 1 base lay outside the gene matches. The CDR3 sequence is 15 residues long.

The chain is built from TRBV20-1 and TRBJ2-3; 8 bases line up with TRBD1. The CDR3 totals 10 residues. The junction had 3 bases not matched to a gene; V was cut back by 8 bases and J by 8 bases. Germline CDR1 DFQATT, CDR2 SNEGSKA (reference sequence). CDR3 sequence reads: CSSGGSTQYF. The DNA of the CDR3 is TGCAGTTCAGGGGGCTCTACGCAGTATTTT.

The V gene is TRBV12-3 or TRBV12-4, the J gene TRBJ2-7; D ambiguous. The CDR3 runs to 15 residues. V was shortened by 6 bases and J by 3 bases, with 18 bases between the two germline ends. DNA for the CDR3: TGTGCCAGCAGAGGTTTCAGGATGGGAATCTACGAGCAGTACTTC. Translation gives CASRGFRMGIYEQYF.

The chain uses TRBV28 and TRBJ2-1; no clear D gene. CDR1 and CDR2 (germline): MDHEN, SYDVKM. Trimming took off 5 bases at V and 0 bases at J, with 14 bases between the two ends. The CDR3 is 16 residues long. The CDR3 reads CASSTSRASSYNEQFF. CDR3 DNA: TGTGCCAGCAGTACCTCTAGGGCAAGCTCCTACAATGAGCAGTTCTTC.

The table lists this clonotype with a few counts. The V call is TRBV28, the J call TRBJ2-7, with D unresolved. The CDR3 is made up of 13 amino acids. Germline CDR1 reads MDHEN; CDR2 reads SYDVKM. Trimming cost V 8 bases and J 3 bases, with 14 bases left between them. CDR3 DNA sequence: TGTGCCAGCGCGCTTTCTGGAAACTACGAGCAGTACTTC. It is translated as CASALSGNYEQYF.

The CDR3 nucleotides are TGTGCCAGCAGCACGGGACTCCCTTCAGATACGCAGTATTTT. This gives the protein CASSTGLPSDTQYF. The V and J genes are TRBV7-2 and TRBJ2-3, with D tentatively TRBD2 (6 bases). V was cut by 5 bases and J by 4 bases, with 13 bases left in between. Germline V CDR1 and CDR2: SGHTA, FQGNSA. The CDR3 runs to 14 residues.

A few counts support this clonotype. The CDR3 spells CASSLTLSNQPQHF. DNA of the CDR3: TGTGCCAGCAGCCTGACTTTGAGCAATCAGCCCCAGCATTTT. V is TRBV3-1 and J is TRBJ1-5, with D unclear. Germline CDR1 is LGHDT and CDR2 is YNNKEL (reference sequence). This CDR3 is built from 14 residues. Between the trimmed V and J ends, which lost 4 bases and 1 base, there was a span of 8 bases.

The V and J genes are TRBV7-9 and TRBJ2-1, with unresolved D. V shed 7 bases and J shed 0 bases, with 13 bases lying between them. CDR3 size: 15 residues. Germline loops: CDR1 SEHNR, CDR2 FQNEAQ (reference sequence). DNA of the CDR3: TGTGCCAGCACCCAAGGGTTTAGCTCCTACAATGAGCAGTTCTTC. Encoded protein: CASTQGFSSYNEQFF.

In its sample, this clonotype was seen a few times. The chain couples TRBV3-1 to TRBJ2-5, with TRBD2 matching 8 bases. The DNA end favors TRBJ2-7, so the J call may be wrong. The CDR3 sequence is 14 residues long. From germline, CDR1 is LGHDT and CDR2 YNNKEL (reference sequence). The CDR3 sequence is CASSQSPSGYEQYF. CDR3 sequence (DNA): TGTGCCAGCAGCCAATCCCCTAGCGGGTACGAGCAGTACTTC.

This clonotype was seen a few times. The rearrangement joins TRBV12-3 or TRBV12-4 to TRBJ2-1; 7 bases are a match to TRBD1. CDR3 length equals 19 residues. V shed 3 bases, J shed 4 bases, and the junction held 18 bases outside the gene matches. The CDR3 DNA reads TGTGCCAGCAGTTTCAGTGGGACAGACCTCACCCGAGTATACAATGAGCAGTTCTTC. This translates into CASSFSGTDLTRVYNEQFF.

The CDR3 DNA sequence: TGTGCCAGCAGCCAAGAAGGGGTCGGCTATGGCTACACCTTC. This codes for CASSQEGVGYGYTF. J is TRBJ1-2 and V is TRBV4-2, with a possible D match to TRBD1 (5 bases). CDR3 length equals 14 residues. The germline CDR1 and CDR2 sequences are LGHNA and YNFKEQ. V lost 0 bases and J lost 4, with 9 bases in between.

This rearrangement joins TRBV6-5 to TRBJ1-2; D uncertain. The germline CDR1 and CDR2 sequences are MNHEY and SVGAGI. The CDR3 is 13 amino acids. V shed 0 bases and J shed 10 bases, with 12 bases lying between them. The CDR3 nucleotides read TGTGCCAGCAGTTACTCTCCTTCGAAGTACTACACCTTC. Its protein is CASSYSPSKYYTF.

V gene TRBV11-2 combines with J gene TRBJ2-2; the D is unclear. The CDR3 consists of 15 residues. V was pared by 2 bases and J by 1 base, with 8 bases between. Looked up from germline, CDR1 is SGHAT and CDR2 is FQNNGV. The CDR3: CASSLPTKNTGELFF. The DNA of the CDR3 is TGTGCCAGCAGCTTACCAACTAAGAACACCGGGGAGCTGTTTTTT.

The V call is TRBV7-9, the J call TRBJ2-5, with a weak D call TRBD2 (5 bases). The DNA end is more similar to TRBJ2-1, so the J call may be wrong. This CDR3 is 12 amino acids long. Germline CDR1 reads SEHNR; CDR2 reads FQNEAQ (reference sequence). CDR3 in DNA: TGTGCCAGCGGGGATAGCGTCAATGAGCAGTTCTTC. This encodes CASGDSVNEQFF.

This clonotype came up a few times. V and J are TRBV20-1 and TRBJ1-4; a possible D gene is TRBD1 (5 bases). The CDR3 is 14 amino acids. CDR1 and CDR2 from the germline V gene are DFQATT and SNEGSKA (reference sequence). Trimming cost V 6 bases and J 7 bases, with 18 bases left between them. For the CDR3, the DNA is TGCAGTGCCGGAAACCCGGGGGGAGGTGAAAAACTGTTTTTT. It specifies CSAGNPGGGEKLFF.